This T cell receptor (beta chain) was captured in a study of shared clonotypes between healthy human individuals. CDR3 length: 14 amino acids. Germline CDR1 reads ENHRY; CDR2 reads SYGVKD. Trimming left V 10 bases short and J 6 bases short, with 19 bases between. The donors, healthy adults who were HIV-negative, had experienced no recent acute infections or vaccinations. Samples underwent the assay at deep level. Across several immunoSEQ plates, the genomic DNA of each subset was split evenly. Clones were sequenced by immunoSEQ multiplex PCR, and TCRdb holds only the in-frame ones, with some missing. Found here are some 500,000 clones, 65% to 80% of them singletons; the top ten hold 12%. This clone has only one observation.

The sequenced sample consisted of PBMCs. This sequence was found in a woman aged 40 to 50 in good health. Some clones in this sample may be carry-over from other donors' samples. The gene calls are TRBV10-3 and TRBJ2-1, with D possibly being TRBD1 (6 bases). In nucleotides, the CDR3 is TGTGCCACATCAGTGAGTGTACAGGGCAATGAGCAGTTCTTC. Translation: CATSVSVQGNEQFF.